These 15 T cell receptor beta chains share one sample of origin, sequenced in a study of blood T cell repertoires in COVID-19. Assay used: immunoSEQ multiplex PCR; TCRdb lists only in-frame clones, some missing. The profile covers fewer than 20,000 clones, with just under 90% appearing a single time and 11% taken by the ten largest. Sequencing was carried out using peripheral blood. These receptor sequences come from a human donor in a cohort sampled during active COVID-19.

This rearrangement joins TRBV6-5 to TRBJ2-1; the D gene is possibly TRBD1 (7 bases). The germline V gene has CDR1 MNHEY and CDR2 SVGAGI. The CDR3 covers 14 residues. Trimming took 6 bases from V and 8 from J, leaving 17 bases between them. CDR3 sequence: CASRGGTGDDEQFF. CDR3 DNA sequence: TGTGCCAGCAGGGGGGGCACAGGGGACGATGAGCAGTTCTTC.

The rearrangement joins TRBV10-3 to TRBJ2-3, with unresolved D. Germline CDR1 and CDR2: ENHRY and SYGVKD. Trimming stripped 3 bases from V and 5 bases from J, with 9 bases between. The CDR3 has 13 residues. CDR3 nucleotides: TGTGCCATCAGTGACCCTCGAGTAGATACGCAGTATTTT. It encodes CAISDPRVDTQYF.

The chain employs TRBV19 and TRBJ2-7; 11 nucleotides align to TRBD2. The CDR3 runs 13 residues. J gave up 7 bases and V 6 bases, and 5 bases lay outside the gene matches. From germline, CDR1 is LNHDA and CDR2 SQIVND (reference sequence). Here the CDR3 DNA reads TGTGCCAGTAGCCCCAGACTAGCGGGGGAGCAGTACTTC. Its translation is CASSPRLAGEQYF.

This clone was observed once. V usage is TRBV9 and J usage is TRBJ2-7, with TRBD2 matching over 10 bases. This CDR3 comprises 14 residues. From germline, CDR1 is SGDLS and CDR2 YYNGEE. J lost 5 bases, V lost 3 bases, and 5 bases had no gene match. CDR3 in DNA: TGTGCCAGCAGCGAGCTAGCGGGAGTGGACGAGCAGTACTTC. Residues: CASSELAGVDEQYF.

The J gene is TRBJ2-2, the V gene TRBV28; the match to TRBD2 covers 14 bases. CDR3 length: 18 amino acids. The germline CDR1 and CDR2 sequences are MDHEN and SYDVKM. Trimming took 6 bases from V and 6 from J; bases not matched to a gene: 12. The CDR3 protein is CASSPGLAGGLGAGELFF. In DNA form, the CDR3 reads TGTGCCAGCAGCCCCGGACTAGCGGGAGGTTTGGGCGCCGGGGAGCTGTTTTTT.

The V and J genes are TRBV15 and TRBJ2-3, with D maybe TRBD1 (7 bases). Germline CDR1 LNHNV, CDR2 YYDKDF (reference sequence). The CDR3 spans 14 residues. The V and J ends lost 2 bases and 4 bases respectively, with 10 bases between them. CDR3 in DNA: TGTGCCACCAGCAGATCCAGGGGGGCAGATACGCAGTATTTT. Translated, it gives CATSRSRGADTQYF.

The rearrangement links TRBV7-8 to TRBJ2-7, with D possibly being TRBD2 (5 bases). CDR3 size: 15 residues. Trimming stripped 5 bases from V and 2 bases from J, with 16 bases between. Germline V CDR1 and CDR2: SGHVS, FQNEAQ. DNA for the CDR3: TGTGCCAGCAGCCAGAGGTTGGAGCGGCCCTACGAGCAGTACTTC. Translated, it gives CASSQRLERPYEQYF.

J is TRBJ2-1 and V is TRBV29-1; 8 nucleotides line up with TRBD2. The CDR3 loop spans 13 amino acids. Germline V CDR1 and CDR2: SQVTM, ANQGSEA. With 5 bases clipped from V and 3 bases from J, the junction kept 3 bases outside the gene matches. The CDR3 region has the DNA TGCAGCGTTTGGCGGGAGGTCTACAATGAGCAGTTCTTC. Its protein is CSVWREVYNEQFF.

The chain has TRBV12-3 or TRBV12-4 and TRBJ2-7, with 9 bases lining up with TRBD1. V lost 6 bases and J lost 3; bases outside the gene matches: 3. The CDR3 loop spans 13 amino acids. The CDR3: CASRGQGFYEQYF. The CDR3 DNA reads TGTGCCAGCAGGGGACAGGGTTTCTACGAGCAGTACTTC.

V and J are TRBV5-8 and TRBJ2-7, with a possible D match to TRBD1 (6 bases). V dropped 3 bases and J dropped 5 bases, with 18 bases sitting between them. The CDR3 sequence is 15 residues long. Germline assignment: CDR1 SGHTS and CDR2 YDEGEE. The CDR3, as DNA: TGTGCCAGCAGCTCTCAGGGGACGCGAGGCGACGAGCAGTACTTC. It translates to CASSSQGTRGDEQYF.

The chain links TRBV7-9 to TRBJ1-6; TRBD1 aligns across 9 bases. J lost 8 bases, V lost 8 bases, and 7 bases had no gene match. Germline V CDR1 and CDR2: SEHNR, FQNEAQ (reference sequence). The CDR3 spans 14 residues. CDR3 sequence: CASSVDRGYSPLHF. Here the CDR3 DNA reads TGTGCCAGCTCTGTGGACAGGGGCTATTCACCCCTCCACTTT.

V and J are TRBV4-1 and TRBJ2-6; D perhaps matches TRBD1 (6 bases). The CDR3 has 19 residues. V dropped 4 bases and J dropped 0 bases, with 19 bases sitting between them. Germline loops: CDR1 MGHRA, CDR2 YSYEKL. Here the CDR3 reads CASSPGSQGSFSGANVLTF. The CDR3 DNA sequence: TGCGCCAGCAGCCCGGGGTCCCAGGGGTCTTTCTCTGGGGCCAACGTCCTGACTTTC.

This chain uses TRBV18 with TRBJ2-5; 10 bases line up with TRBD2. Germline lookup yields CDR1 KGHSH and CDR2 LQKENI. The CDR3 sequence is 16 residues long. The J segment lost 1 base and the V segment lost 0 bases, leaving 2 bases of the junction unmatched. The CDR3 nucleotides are TGTGCCAGCTCACCACCGAAGCGGGAGGGCCAAGAGACCCAGTACTTC. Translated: CASSPPKREGQETQYF.

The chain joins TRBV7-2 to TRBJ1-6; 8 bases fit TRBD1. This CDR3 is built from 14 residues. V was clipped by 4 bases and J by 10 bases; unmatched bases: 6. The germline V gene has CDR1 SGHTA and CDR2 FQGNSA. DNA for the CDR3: TGTGCCAGCAGCTCCGGACAGGGAGGATCACCCCTCCACTTT. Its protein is CASSSGQGGSPLHF.

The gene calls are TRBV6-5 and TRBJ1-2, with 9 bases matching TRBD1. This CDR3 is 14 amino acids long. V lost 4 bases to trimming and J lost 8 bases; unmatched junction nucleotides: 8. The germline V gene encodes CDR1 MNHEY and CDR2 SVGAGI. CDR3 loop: CASSFGQGLSGYTF. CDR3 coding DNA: TGTGCCAGCAGTTTCGGACAGGGGTTATCAGGCTACACCTTC.